Listed here are 30 T cell receptor beta chains from one sample, sequenced in a study of OX40 agonist ivuxolimab in advanced cancers. Repertoires were generated with immunoSEQ multiplex PCR, while TCRdb's copy carries only in-frame clones and drops some. This sample has about 21,000 clones, with under 85% found just once. The sequencing used CD4+ or CD8+ T cells sorted from blood, collected in a trial of the OX40 agonist ivuxolimab. These receptors were collected from an adult with an advanced solid tumor such as melanoma, head and neck, liver or kidney cancer.

The V gene is TRBV28, the J gene TRBJ2-1; 8 bases align to TRBD2. The CDR3 is 14 amino acids. The V gene end was trimmed by 2 bases and the J gene end by 4 bases; junction bases not matched to a gene: 1. Germline assignment: CDR1 MDHEN and CDR2 SYDVKM. The CDR3 here is CASSLLAGYNEQFF. For the CDR3, the DNA is TGTGCCAGCAGTTTACTAGCGGGTTACAATGAGCAGTTCTTC.

This chain joins TRBV5-6 and TRBJ2-7, with a tentative D call TRBD2 (5 bases). The CDR3 extends over 15 amino acids. The germline gives CDR1 SGHDT, CDR2 YYEEEE. V was pared by 6 bases and J by 2 bases, with 18 bases between. The CDR3 here is CASMARVRGAYEQYF. CDR3 sequence (DNA): TGTGCCAGCATGGCGAGGGTCCGAGGCGCCTACGAGCAGTACTTC.

This rearrangement joins TRBV7-9 to TRBJ1-2, with D perhaps matching TRBD1 (5 bases). V was shortened by 1 base and J by 14 bases, with 14 bases between the two germline ends. Germline loops: CDR1 SEHNR, CDR2 FQNEAQ (reference sequence). The CDR3 is 12 amino acids. Here the CDR3 reads CASSLGGGVRTF. As DNA, the CDR3 is TGTGCCAGCAGCTTAGGAGGAGGGGTACGGACCTTC.

The chain employs TRBV19 and TRBJ2-7; 7 positions agree with TRBD1. Germline V gene sequence: CDR1 LNHDA, CDR2 SQIVND (reference sequence). The CDR3 extends over 13 amino acids. V gave up 4 bases and J gave up 3 bases; unmatched junction bases: 3. As DNA, the CDR3 is TGTGCCAGTAGTACGGCAGGGGGCTACGAGCAGTACTTC. This encodes CASSTAGGYEQYF.

The chain employs TRBV28 and TRBJ2-4; the D gene is possibly TRBD2 (6 bases). The V end was cut by 1 base, the J end by 8 bases, with 12 bases between. CDR3 length: 14 residues. Germline V lookup: CDR1 MDHEN, CDR2 SYDVKM. The chain's CDR3 is CASSLLTGEDIQYF. CDR3 nucleotide sequence: TGTGCCAGCAGTTTATTGACGGGGGAGGACATTCAGTACTTC.

This chain joins TRBV7-6 and TRBJ2-2, with D uncertain. The V end lost 3 bases, the J end lost 6 bases, and 5 bases lay between the germline ends. Germline V gene sequence: CDR1 SGHVS, CDR2 FNYEAQ. The CDR3 contains 12 residues. The CDR3 DNA sequence: TGTGCCAGCAGCTTGGTTCCCGGGGAGCTGTTTTTT. This codes for CASSLVPGELFF.

This clone was detected a few times. The V gene is TRBV4-2, the J gene TRBJ2-2; D call uncertain. The CDR3 runs to 12 residues. Trimming pared 1 base from V and 7 bases from J, leaving 4 bases between. Germline CDR1 reads LGHNA; CDR2 reads YNFKEQ. Here the CDR3 DNA reads TGTGCCAGCAGCCAAGGGAACGGGGAGCTGTTTTTT. This codes for CASSQGNGELFF.

About this clone: At one of its ends the junction is not consistent with the germline gene, which may arise from a read error. The chain is built from TRBV5-3 and TRBJ2-7; D ambiguous. TRBV5-3 is assigned to the ORF class and has an uncertain function. This CDR3 spans 12 amino acids. In DNA form, the CDR3 reads TGTGCCAGCAGCTGGGCACGGTACGAGCAGTACTTC. Its protein is CASSWARYEQYF.

This chain connects TRBV27 to TRBJ1-2; D is perhaps TRBD1 (5 bases). V lost 4 bases to trimming and J lost 2 bases, with 11 bases between them. Per germline, CDR1 MNHEY and CDR2 SMNVEV (reference sequence). CDR3 length: 14 amino acids. Here the CDR3 reads CASSSASGNYGYTF. The CDR3 DNA sequence: TGTGCCAGCAGTTCCGCCTCAGGGAACTATGGCTACACCTTC.

This chain links TRBV2 with TRBJ2-1, with 14 positions matching TRBD2. Unmatched junction bases numbered 4, after V lost 4 bases and J lost 5 bases. This CDR3 spans 16 amino acids. Germline CDR1 and CDR2: SNHLY and FYNNEI. The CDR3 region has the DNA TGTGCCAGCAGTGGGGGGACTAGCGGGAGAGACAATGAGCAGTTCTTC. As protein: CASSGGTSGRDNEQFF.

The V and J genes are TRBV21-1 and TRBJ1-4. TRBV21-1 is described as a pseudogene. The CDR3 is 15 amino acids. This CDR3 reads CASSKGGFGNEKLFF. DNA of the CDR3: TGTGCCAGCAGCAAGGGAGGGTTTGGTAATGAAAAACTGTTTTTT.

The chain joins TRBV13 to TRBJ2-3; 8 nucleotides match TRBD2. The CDR3 is 16 residues long. Germline-derived CDR1 and CDR2 are PRHDT and FYEKMQ (reference sequence). The J segment lost 1 base and the V segment lost 1 base, leaving 4 bases of the junction unmatched. The chain's CDR3 is CASSLALAEGTDTQYF. For the CDR3, the DNA is TGTGCCAGCAGCTTAGCACTAGCGGAGGGCACAGATACGCAGTATTTT.

This clone has only one observation. V is TRBV19 and J is TRBJ2-1; D not resolved. The CDR3 contains 16 residues. Germline-derived CDR1 and CDR2 are LNHDA and SQIVND (reference sequence). V was cut by 5 bases and J by 3 bases, with 17 bases left in between. CDR3: CASSPKGQTLYNEQFF. CDR3 DNA: TGTGCCAGTAGTCCCAAGGGCCAAACCCTCTACAATGAGCAGTTCTTC.

The chain links TRBV21-1 to TRBJ2-5; the listed D gene, TRBD2, was not tested against the DNA. TRBV21-1 is a known pseudogene. The CDR3 covers 15 residues. CDR3 region: CASSIGTSGRETQYF. CDR3 coding DNA: TGTGCCAGCAGCATAGGGACTAGCGGGAGAGAGACCCAGTACTTC.

This clone was seen more than once but under ten times. The chain uses TRBV25-1 and TRBJ1-1, with D maybe TRBD1 (5 bases). Germline values: CDR1 MGHDK, CDR2 SYGVNS. The CDR3 is 15 amino acids. V lost 6 bases and J 4 bases, leaving 18 bases between the germline ends. The CDR3 nucleotides are TGTGCCAGCAGCTCCAGAGAAGGGGCCGCCACTGAAGCTTTCTTT. This translates into CASSSREGAATEAFF.

This chain joins TRBV19 and TRBJ1-2; D gene unclear. Trimming took 1 base from V and 2 from J, leaving 8 bases between them. The CDR3 covers 14 residues. Germline values: CDR1 LNHDA, CDR2 SQIVND (reference sequence). The CDR3 loop is CASSIVTENYGYTF. The CDR3 DNA reads as TGTGCCAGTAGTATAGTGACGGAGAACTATGGCTACACCTTC.

The chain is built from TRBV2 and TRBJ2-2; 13 nucleotides align to TRBD2. This CDR3 comprises 16 residues. The J segment lost 4 bases and the V segment lost 6 bases, leaving 5 bases of the junction unmatched. From germline, CDR1 is SNHLY and CDR2 FYNNEI. The CDR3 nucleotides read TGTGCCAGCAGAGGGAGGACTAGCGGGGGCACCGGGGAGCTGTTTTTT. This encodes CASRGRTSGGTGELFF.

The chain uses TRBV11-3 and TRBJ2-7, with 10 bases that match TRBD2. After removal of 7 bases from V and 2 bases from J, the junction contained 8 bases not matched to a gene. Germline V gene sequence: CDR1 SGHNT, CDR2 YENEEA. The CDR3 is 15 amino acids. CDR3 loop: CASNVSGRPAYEQYF. The CDR3 DNA reads TGTGCCAGCAACGTTAGCGGGAGGCCTGCCTACGAGCAGTACTTC.

This chain uses TRBV18 with TRBJ2-7; possibly TRBD2 for D (6 bases). The CDR3 runs 15 residues. Germline assignment: CDR1 KGHSH and CDR2 LQKENI. V was trimmed by 1 base and J by 1 base, leaving 11 bases between them. This chain's CDR3 is CASSPLGDLSYEQYF. CDR3 DNA: TGTGCCAGCTCACCACTAGGGGACTTATCCTACGAGCAGTACTTC.

This clone has just one count. The J gene is TRBJ2-2, the V gene TRBV6-6; 7 nucleotides line up with TRBD2. V lost 5 bases, J lost 5 bases, and 5 bases stayed unmatched. The germline gives CDR1 MNHNY, CDR2 SVGAGI (reference sequence). CDR3 length: 14 residues. The CDR3 reads CASSAGEETGELFF. The CDR3, as DNA: TGTGCCAGCAGTGCGGGAGAGGAAACCGGGGAGCTGTTTTTT.

The gene calls are TRBV4-1 and TRBJ2-7; possible D gene TRBD1, 6 bases. The CDR3 has 14 amino acids. Germline assignment: CDR1 MGHRA and CDR2 YSYEKL. The V and J ends lost 0 bases and 2 bases respectively, with 8 bases between them. DNA for the CDR3: TGCGCCAGCAGCCAAGACAGGGGCCCCTACGAGCAGTACTTC. Translating it yields CASSQDRGPYEQYF.

The chain recombines TRBV27 with TRBJ2-2, with D unresolved. CDR3 length: 12 residues. Germline CDR1 reads MNHEY; CDR2 reads SMNVEV (reference sequence). Trimming removed 5 bases from V and 7 bases from J, with 8 bases in between. DNA of the CDR3: TGTGCCAGCAGTATCATAGGCGGGGAGCTGTTTTTT. It codes for CASSIIGGELFF.

By share of the sample, this clone is medium-sized. Here the CDR3 reads CASSETPQGNSPLHF. In DNA form, the CDR3 reads TGTGCCAGCAGTGAAACTCCACAGGGGAATTCACCCCTCCACTTT. The rearrangement uses TRBV6-1 and TRBJ1-6, with TRBD1 matching 7 bases. CDR1 and CDR2 (germline): MNHNS, SASEGT. V shed 2 bases and J 7 bases; nucleotides not matched to a gene: 5. This CDR3 is 15 amino acids long.

V usage is TRBV28 and J usage is TRBJ1-1, with TRBD1 as a possible D gene (6 bases). The CDR3 contains 14 residues. V was shortened by 4 bases and J by 5 bases, with 14 bases between the two germline ends. Germline CDR1 MDHEN, CDR2 SYDVKM. DNA of the CDR3: TGTGCCAGCAGTTGGGCAGGCCAGGGGACTGAAGCTTTCTTT. It codes for CASSWAGQGTEAFF.

The chain has TRBV29-1 and TRBJ1-1, with D possibly matching TRBD1 (5 bases). Germline V gene data show CDR1 as SQVTM and CDR2 as ANQGSEA. The CDR3 is made up of 13 amino acids. V lost 5 bases to trimming and J lost 0 bases, with 10 bases between them. Here the CDR3 DNA reads TGCAGCGTTCCGAGGGGCGTGAACACTGAAGCTTTCTTT. Protein product: CSVPRGVNTEAFF. The whole variable domain, remainder taken from reference TRBV29-1 and TRBJ1-1, is SAVISQKPSRDICQRGTSLTIQCQVDSQVTMMFWYRQQPGQSLTLIATANQGSEATYESGFVIDKFPISRPNLTFSTLTVSNMSPEDSSIYLCSVPRGVNTEAFFGQGTRLTVV.

V usage is TRBV5-1 and J usage is TRBJ1-2; 7 bases map to TRBD1. With V trimmed by 0 bases and J by 9 bases, 11 bases remained unmatched. The CDR3 sequence is 15 residues long. Germline assignment: CDR1 SGHRS and CDR2 YFSETQ. Here the CDR3 reads CASSLDRTGIRSYTF. The CDR3 DNA reads TGCGCCAGCAGCTTGGATCGGACAGGAATACGTAGCTACACCTTC.

The CDR3: CASSFGNREQFF. In DNA, the CDR3 is TGTGCCAGCAGCTTCGGGAACAGGGAGCAGTTCTTC. The chain employs TRBV7-9 and TRBJ2-1; D possibly matches TRBD1 or TRBD2 (5 bases each). Germline V gives CDR1 SEHNR, CDR2 FQNEAQ (reference sequence). V shed 3 bases and J shed 10 bases, with 10 bases lying between them. The CDR3 is made up of 12 amino acids.

The chain carries TRBV7-9 and TRBJ1-4; the D gene is possibly TRBD1 (5 bases). Germline V gene sequence: CDR1 SEHNR, CDR2 FQNEAQ (reference sequence). V gave up 5 bases and J gave up 8 bases, with 18 bases separating them. The CDR3 consists of 15 residues. The CDR3 DNA is TGTGCCAGCAGCCACTTCTCGCGGGACGGAGAAAAACTGTTTTTT. It is translated as CASSHFSRDGEKLFF.

The V and J genes are TRBV19 and TRBJ1-5; D remains unclear. The CDR3 covers 13 residues. CDR1 and CDR2 from the germline V gene are LNHDA and SQIVND (reference sequence). The germline V and J ends were trimmed by 5 bases and 7 bases, with 12 bases remaining between them. DNA for the CDR3: TGTGCCAGTAGTGTGGGCCCGGGGCAGCCCCAGCATTTT. This codes for CASSVGPGQPQHF.

The chain employs TRBV27 and TRBJ1-2; a weak D match, TRBD1 (6 bases). The V and J ends lost 5 bases and 7 bases respectively, with 20 bases between them. CDR1 and CDR2 from the germline V gene are MNHEY and SMNVEV (reference sequence). The CDR3 runs 15 residues. The CDR3, as DNA: TGTGCCAGCAGTCCTCGGGGAGGGGGATATCGTGGCTACACCTTC. This encodes CASSPRGGGYRGYTF.